Below, 22 T cell receptor beta chains from the same sample are listed, as sequenced in a study of PD-1 blockade in classical Hodgkin lymphoma. Each patient relapsed following autologous stem cell transplantation, and prior brentuximab vedotin exposure differed. Some clones are missing from TCRdb's copy, which holds only in-frame ones; the method was immunoSEQ multiplex PCR. This sample has around 20,000 clones, with over 75% found just once. Sequenced here: peripheral blood mononuclear cells (PBMCs), sampled before the second cycle of nivolumab. These receptors all come from a human donor with classical Hodgkin lymphoma.

This clone showed up just once. The chain couples TRBV7-2 to TRBJ1-4; D is ambiguous. Trimming shortened V by 1 base and J by 8 bases, and 8 bases separated the two germline ends. Germline V lookup: CDR1 SGHTA, CDR2 FQGNSA. The CDR3 is made up of 13 amino acids. Here the CDR3 DNA reads TGTGCCAGCAGCTTAGAAAGATGGGAAAAACTGTTTTTT. Amino acids: CASSLERWEKLFF.

This sequence joins TRBV5-4 and TRBJ2-3; 13 bases match TRBD2. Trimming cost V 4 bases and J 5 bases; bases outside gene matches: 13. Germline V gene sequence: CDR1 SGHNT, CDR2 YYREEE (reference sequence). CDR3 size: 18 residues. CDR3 nucleotides: TGTGCCAGCAGCCTCGGACTAGCGGGGGTCCAGCTGGTAGATACGCAGTATTTT. This encodes CASSLGLAGVQLVDTQYF.

The genes are TRBV5-4 and TRBJ1-1; D possibly corresponds to TRBD1 (6 bases). The CDR3 loop spans 18 amino acids. V shed 6 bases and J shed 1 base, with 25 bases lying between them. Per the germline V gene, CDR1 is SGHNT and CDR2 is YYREEE (reference sequence). Here the CDR3 DNA reads TGTGCCAGCACCGGACTTACAGGGCTCTCTTTGTCGAACACTGAAGCTTTCTTT. Translation: CASTGLTGLSLSNTEAFF.

V gene TRBV7-9 combines with J gene TRBJ1-3; 8 bases align to TRBD1. The J segment lost 5 bases and the V segment lost 1 base, leaving 7 bases of the junction unmatched. CDR3 length equals 16 residues. Germline CDR1 and CDR2: SEHNR and FQNEAQ (reference sequence). The CDR3 here is CASSLGGRDRRNTIYF. Here the CDR3 DNA reads TGTGCCAGCAGCTTAGGGGGCCGGGACAGGAGAAACACCATATATTTT.

The chain joins TRBV19 to TRBJ2-5; D is possibly TRBD1 (5 bases). In germline, CDR1 is LNHDA, CDR2 SQIVND (reference sequence). V lost 4 bases and J 0 bases, leaving 6 bases between the germline ends. This CDR3 has 13 residues. The chain's CDR3 is CASSKGNQETQYF. CDR3 sequence (DNA): TGTGCCAGTAGTAAGGGGAACCAAGAGACCCAGTACTTC.

The chain is built from TRBV6-4 and TRBJ2-2; 12 bases align to TRBD2. The CDR3 runs to 17 residues. Trimming took 5 bases from V and 5 from J; bases not matched to a gene: 9. Germline-derived CDR1 and CDR2 are MRHNA and SNTAGT. The CDR3 loop reads CASSPRLAGDSTGELFF. CDR3 in DNA: TGTGCCAGCAGTCCCAGACTAGCGGGGGATTCTACCGGGGAGCTGTTTTTT.

The chain has TRBV6-1 and TRBJ2-3, with D tentatively TRBD2 (5 bases). Trimming removed 3 bases from V and 0 bases from J, with 13 bases in between. The CDR3 sequence is 16 residues long. Germline-derived CDR1 and CDR2 are MNHNS and SASEGT. The CDR3 DNA is TGTGCCAGCAGTGAGACGGCACGGACTAGCACAGATACGCAGTATTTT. Its translation is CASSETARTSTDTQYF.

This chain uses TRBV11-2 with TRBJ1-4; no reliable D call. This CDR3 is built from 15 residues. Germline loops: CDR1 SGHAT, CDR2 FQNNGV. The V end lost 0 bases, the J end lost 3 bases, and 8 bases lay between the germline ends. CDR3 in DNA: TGTGCCAGCAGCTTAGAAGGTCGGCCTAATGAAAAACTGTTTTTT. Translation gives CASSLEGRPNEKLFF.

The genes are TRBV7-2 and TRBJ2-7; D remains unclear. Germline V lookup: CDR1 SGHTA, CDR2 FQGNSA. CDR3 size: 12 residues. V was cut by 5 bases and J by 3 bases, with 8 bases left in between. DNA for the CDR3: TGTGCCAGCAGCCGAACCCACTACGAGCAGTACGTC. It encodes CASSRTHYEQYV.

The V gene is TRBV28, the J gene TRBJ1-1; D call uncertain. V lost 2 bases and J 10 bases, leaving 11 bases between the germline ends. CDR3 size: 12 residues. The germline V gene encodes CDR1 MDHEN and CDR2 SYDVKM. Here the CDR3 DNA reads TGTGCCAGCAGTTTAATCCCCCTGGGAGCTTTCTTT. As protein: CASSLIPLGAFF.

There are a few counts of this clone. The chain joins TRBV7-2 to TRBJ2-3; TRBD2 aligns across 7 bases. CDR3 length: 16 residues. Germline V CDR1 and CDR2: SGHTA, FQGNSA. The ends lost 2 bases at V and 2 bases at J; junction bases unmatched: 7. In nucleotides, the CDR3 is TGTGCCAGCAGCTTAAGGGCTAGCGGAAACACAGATACGCAGTATTTT. Amino acid sequence: CASSLRASGNTDTQYF.

The rearrangement links TRBV7-6 to TRBJ2-3; D not resolved. The CDR3 has 15 residues. Trimming shortened V by 4 bases and J by 5 bases, and 16 bases separated the two germline ends. Germline values: CDR1 SGHVS, CDR2 FNYEAQ. As DNA, the CDR3 is TGTGCCAGCAGCTATAACATTCCATTGGGAGATACGCAGTATTTT. This gives the protein CASSYNIPLGDTQYF.

This clone turned up a few times. The chain combines TRBV4-3 with TRBJ2-3; D call uncertain. V gave up 1 base and J gave up 2 bases, with 13 bases separating them. The CDR3 loop spans 16 amino acids. Germline V gives CDR1 LGHNA, CDR2 YSLEER. The CDR3 is CASSQVPSSITDTQYF. The CDR3 DNA reads as TGCGCCAGCAGCCAAGTGCCTAGTTCGATCACAGATACGCAGTATTTT.

The chain links TRBV30 to TRBJ2-1; TRBD1 aligns across 7 bases. J was trimmed by 8 bases and V by 1 base; bases with no gene match: 5. The CDR3 totals 13 residues. Looked up from germline, CDR1 is GTSNPN and CDR2 is SVGIG (reference sequence). CDR3 DNA: TGTGCCTGGAGTGCGACAGGGTTTGATGAGCAGTTCTTC. Protein: CAWSATGFDEQFF.

The chain carries TRBV28 and TRBJ1-2; 7 bases agree with TRBD1. Germline assignment: CDR1 MDHEN and CDR2 SYDVKM. With 9 bases clipped from V and 2 bases from J, the junction kept 3 bases outside the gene matches. The CDR3 is made up of 12 amino acids. DNA of the CDR3: TGTGCCAGTCAACAGGGGAACTATGGCTACACCTTC. Translating it yields CASQQGNYGYTF.

CDR3 sequence: CASSLDLGTDTQYF. The CDR3 DNA reads TGTGCCAGCAGTCTAGATTTAGGTACAGATACGCAGTATTTT. The chain links TRBV27 to TRBJ2-3, with D unresolved. Germline V gene lookup returns CDR1 MNHEY and CDR2 SMNVEV (reference sequence). The CDR3 has 14 residues. V was clipped by 5 bases and J by 3 bases, with 12 bases between them.

V usage is TRBV5-1 and J usage is TRBJ2-5; 8 nucleotides line up with TRBD2. Germline V gene lookup returns CDR1 SGHRS and CDR2 YFSETQ. CDR3 size: 16 residues. The ends lost 7 bases at V and 1 base at J; junction bases unmatched: 12. Here the CDR3 DNA reads TGCGCCAGCTCACGCACCCAGCGGGGGACCCAAGAGACCCAGTACTTC. Protein sequence: CASSRTQRGTQETQYF.

The chain recombines TRBV6-5 with TRBJ2-2, with D perhaps matching TRBD1 or TRBD2 (5 bases each). The CDR3 runs to 14 residues. CDR1 is MNHEY and CDR2 is SVGAGI in the germline V gene. Deletions cut 4 bases from V and 5 bases from J, with 11 bases between. The CDR3: CASSSGTGTGELFF. The DNA of the CDR3 is TGTGCCAGCAGTTCAGGGACCGGGACCGGGGAGCTGTTTTTT.

This rearrangement joins TRBV5-1 to TRBJ2-3; no clear D. Trimming removed 4 bases from V and 3 bases from J, with 12 bases in between. The CDR3 has 14 residues. Per the germline V gene, CDR1 is SGHRS and CDR2 is YFSETQ. CDR3 sequence reads: CASSRQWETDTQYF. The CDR3 DNA sequence: TGCGCCAGCAGCCGACAATGGGAAACAGATACGCAGTATTTT.

This chain connects TRBV28 to TRBJ1-5; D uncertain. Germline-derived CDR1 and CDR2 are MDHEN and SYDVKM. V was clipped by 7 bases and J by 3 bases, with 10 bases between them. The CDR3 runs 13 residues. CDR3 sequence reads: CASTIWANQPQHF. The CDR3, as DNA: TGTGCCAGCACAATCTGGGCCAATCAGCCCCAGCATTTT.

The chain recombines TRBV7-8 with TRBJ2-3; 10 nucleotides align to TRBD2. Germline-derived CDR1 and CDR2 are SGHVS and FQNEAQ. Losses at the gene ends were 1 base for V and 5 bases for J; bases not matched to a gene: 0. This CDR3 is 14 amino acids long. The CDR3 sequence: CASSLGTSGDTQYF. The CDR3 DNA sequence: TGTGCCAGCAGCTTAGGGACTAGCGGAGATACGCAGTATTTT. The full variable domain, with the rest looked up from reference TRBV7-8 and TRBJ2-3, is GAGVSQSPRYKVAKRGQDVALRCDPISGHVSLFWYQQALGQGPEFLTYFQNEAQLDKSGLPSDRFFAERPEGSVSTLKIQRTQQEDSAVYLCASSLGTSGDTQYFGPGTRLTVL.

The J gene is TRBJ2-7, the V gene TRBV7-2; 8 bases are shared with TRBD2. The CDR3 is made up of 13 amino acids. The V and J ends lost 5 bases and 5 bases, in that order; junction bases with no gene match: 5. CDR1 SGHTA and CDR2 FQGNSA come from the germline V gene. CDR3 DNA sequence: TGTGCCAGCAGCCCTCCGGGACTAGACGAGCAGTACTTC. Encoded protein: CASSPPGLDEQYF.